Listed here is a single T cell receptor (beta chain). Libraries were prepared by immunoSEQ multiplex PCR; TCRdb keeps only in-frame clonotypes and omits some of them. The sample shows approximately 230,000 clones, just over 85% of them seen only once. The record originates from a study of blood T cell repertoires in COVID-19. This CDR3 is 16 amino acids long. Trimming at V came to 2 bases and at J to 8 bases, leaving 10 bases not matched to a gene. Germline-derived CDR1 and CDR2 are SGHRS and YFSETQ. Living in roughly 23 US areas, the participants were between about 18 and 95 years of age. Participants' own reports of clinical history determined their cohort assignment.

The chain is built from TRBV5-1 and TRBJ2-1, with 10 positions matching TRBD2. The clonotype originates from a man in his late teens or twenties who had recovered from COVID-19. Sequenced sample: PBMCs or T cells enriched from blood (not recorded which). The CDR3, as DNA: TGCGCCAGCAGCTTAGGTCGAACTAGCGGGACCGATGAGCAGTTCTTC. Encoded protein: CASSLGRTSGTDEQFF. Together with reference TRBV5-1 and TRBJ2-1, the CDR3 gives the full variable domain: KAGVTQTPRYLIKTRGQQVTLSCSPISGHRSVSWYQQTPGQGLQFLFEYFSETQRNKGNFPGRFSGRQFSNSRSEMNVSTLELGDSALYLCASSLGRTSGTDEQFFGPGTRLTVL.